Below, one T cell receptor beta chain is given with its context. What it recognizes is unknown. The assay was immunoSEQ multiplex PCR, and TCRdb's table has in-frame clones only and misses some. The sample consists of 150,000 or so clones, 80% to 95% of them appearing once. V was cut by 1 base and J by 4 bases, with 14 bases left in between. CDR1 SGHTA and CDR2 FQGNSA come from the germline V gene. This CDR3 region has 17 residues. The data belong to a study of T cell responses to AZD1222 COVID-19 vaccine. At the level of the study: Samples with a second dose at about 4 or about 12 weeks were pooled together.

The study's findings and limits: It was only six AZD1222 recipients who were seropositive at baseline. The donor cohort was predominantly white British with a female majority, and clonal diversity may have been underestimated.

V is TRBV7-2 and J is TRBJ1-6, with D possibly being TRBD1 (6 bases). This sequence originates from an adult in good health. The specimen comprised peripheral blood, sampled on day 0 of AZD1222 vaccination. The CDR3 here is CASSLVQGPPYNSPLHF. As DNA, the CDR3 is TGTGCCAGCAGCTTAGTGCAGGGGCCACCTTATAATTCACCCCTCCACTTT.